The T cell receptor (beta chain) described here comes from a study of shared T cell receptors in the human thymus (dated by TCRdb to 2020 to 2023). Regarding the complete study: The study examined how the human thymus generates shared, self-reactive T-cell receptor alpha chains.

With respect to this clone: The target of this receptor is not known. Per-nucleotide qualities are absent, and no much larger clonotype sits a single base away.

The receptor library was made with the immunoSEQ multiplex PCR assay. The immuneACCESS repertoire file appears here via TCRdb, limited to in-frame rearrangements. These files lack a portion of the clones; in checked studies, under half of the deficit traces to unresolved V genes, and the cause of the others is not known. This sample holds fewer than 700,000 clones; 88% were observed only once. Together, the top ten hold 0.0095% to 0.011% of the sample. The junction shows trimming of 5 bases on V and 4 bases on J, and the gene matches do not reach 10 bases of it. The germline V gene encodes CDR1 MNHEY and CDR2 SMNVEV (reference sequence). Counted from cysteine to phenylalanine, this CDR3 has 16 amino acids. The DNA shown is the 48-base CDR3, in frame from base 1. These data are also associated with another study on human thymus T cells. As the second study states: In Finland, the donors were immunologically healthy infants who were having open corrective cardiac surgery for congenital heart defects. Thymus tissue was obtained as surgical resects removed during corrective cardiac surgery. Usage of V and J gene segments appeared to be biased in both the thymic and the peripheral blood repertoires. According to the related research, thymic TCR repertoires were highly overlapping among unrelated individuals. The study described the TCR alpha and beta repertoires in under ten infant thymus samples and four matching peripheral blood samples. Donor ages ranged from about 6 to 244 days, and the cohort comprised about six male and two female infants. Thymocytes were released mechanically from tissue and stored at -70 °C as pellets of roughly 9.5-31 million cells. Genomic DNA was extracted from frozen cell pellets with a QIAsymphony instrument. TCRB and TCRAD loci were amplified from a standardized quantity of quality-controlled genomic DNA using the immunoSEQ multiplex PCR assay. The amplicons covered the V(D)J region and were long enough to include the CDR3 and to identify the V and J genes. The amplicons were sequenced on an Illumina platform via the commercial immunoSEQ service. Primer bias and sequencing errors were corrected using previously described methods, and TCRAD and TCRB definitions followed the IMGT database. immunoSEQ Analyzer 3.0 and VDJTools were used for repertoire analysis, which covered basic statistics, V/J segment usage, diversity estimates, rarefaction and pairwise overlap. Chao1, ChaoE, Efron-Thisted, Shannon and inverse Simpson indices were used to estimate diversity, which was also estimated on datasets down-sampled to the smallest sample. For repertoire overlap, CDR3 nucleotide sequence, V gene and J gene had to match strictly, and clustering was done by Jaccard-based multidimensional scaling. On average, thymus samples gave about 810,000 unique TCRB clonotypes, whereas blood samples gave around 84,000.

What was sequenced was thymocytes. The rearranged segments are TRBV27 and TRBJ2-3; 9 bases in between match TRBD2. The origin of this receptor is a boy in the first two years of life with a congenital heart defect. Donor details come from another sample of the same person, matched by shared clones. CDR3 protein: CASSPIAGVIPDTQYF. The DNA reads TGTGCCAGCAGTCCAATAGCGGGAGTGATCCCAGATACGCAGTATTTT.